This TCR beta chain was captured in a study of blood T cells in healthy people across ages. The V end was cut by 4 bases, the J end by 8 bases, with 30 bases between. This CDR3 spans 19 amino acids. Using a J-beta primer mix together with a sample-barcoded 5' primer, a second PCR was run for about 7 to 12 cycles. One entry per CDR3 protein, called by TCRdb with MiXCR from the 5' RACE reads. The sample holds over 600,000 distinct CDR3 sequences, over 20% seen once. This clonotype was found many times. The sequence was collected from a man aged 65 to 85 in good health. The chain links TRBV12-3 or TRBV12-4 to TRBJ2-1, with D perhaps matching TRBD1 or TRBD2 (7 bases each). Sample: blood. CDR3 DNA sequence: TGTGCCAGCAGTTCCCAGGGGGGCCAGGGAGGGGGCAGGTTCGATGAGCAGTTCTTC. Protein sequence: CASSSQGGQGGGRFDEQFF.